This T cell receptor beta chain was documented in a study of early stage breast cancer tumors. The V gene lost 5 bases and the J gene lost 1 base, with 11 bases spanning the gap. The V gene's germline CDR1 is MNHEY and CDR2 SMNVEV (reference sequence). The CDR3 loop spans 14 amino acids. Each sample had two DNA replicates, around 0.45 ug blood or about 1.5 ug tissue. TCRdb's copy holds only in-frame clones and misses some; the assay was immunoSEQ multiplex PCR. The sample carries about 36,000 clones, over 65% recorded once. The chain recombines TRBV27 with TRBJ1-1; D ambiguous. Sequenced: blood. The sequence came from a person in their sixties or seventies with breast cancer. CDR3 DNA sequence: TGTGCCAGCAGTCCCTTGAGGCCGAACACTGAAGCTTTCTTT. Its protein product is CASSPLRPNTEAFF.